This T cell receptor (beta chain) was sequenced in a study of shared clonotypes between healthy human individuals. Turning to the study itself: Donor composition was a couple of women and three men, aged 18 to 49. Whole-study results and caveats: A handful of donors showed sharing of about 4.7% of naive CD4 clonotypes.

The CDR3 extends over 14 amino acids. V gave up 6 bases and J gave up 3 bases, with 15 bases separating them. Per germline, CDR1 SQVTM and CDR2 ANQGSEA. Details on this clone: The antigen is undetermined.

A CD45RA-negative memory subset and a CD45RA+ naive subset were separated from the CD4+ cells. Here immunoSEQ multiplex PCR was the method, and the copy in TCRdb shows in-frame clones only, minus some. The table records roughly 2,500,000 clones, roughly 93% of them present only once. The receptor's source is a man aged 18 to 35 in good health. Some clones in this sample may be carry-over from other donors' samples. The sequenced sample consisted of naive CD4+ T cells from PBMCs. Described subset: CD45RA+ positively selected. J is TRBJ2-1 and V is TRBV29-1; weak D call: TRBD2 (6 bases). The CDR3 sequence: CSVPPSGDYNEQFF. Written as DNA, the CDR3 is TGCAGCGTCCCCCCCTCGGGGGACTACAATGAGCAGTTCTTC.